Following are 9 T cell receptor beta chains from one sample sequenced in a study of sequential checkpoint blockade in melanoma. Sequencing used immunoSEQ multiplex PCR; TCRdb keeps in-frame clones, though not all of them. The table shows approximately 28,000 clones, with 83% occurring only once. Treatment here: randomized to nivolumab then ipilimumab (arm A) or the reverse (arm B). This specimen was CD8+ T cells sorted from blood (inferred from file names), taken from a patient given nivolumab and ipilimumab in sequence. The receptors here all came from a human donor with melanoma.

This chain links TRBV11-2 with TRBJ2-7, with 11 nucleotides matching TRBD1. CDR3 size: 14 residues. V shed 5 bases and J 5 bases; nucleotides not matched to a gene: 5. CDR1 and CDR2 (germline): SGHAT, FQNNGV. For the CDR3, the DNA is TGTGCCAGCAGCCCGGACAGGGGGCATGACGAGCAGTACTTC. This codes for CASSPDRGHDEQYF.

V is TRBV7-8 and J is TRBJ2-7; D possibly corresponds to TRBD2 (5 bases). The CDR3 consists of 17 residues. Germline CDR1 is SGHVS and CDR2 is FQNEAQ. Trimming removed 6 bases from V and 4 bases from J, with 25 bases in between. The CDR3 coding sequence is TGTGCCAGCAGTCCACGGCAGGAGAAACGGGGTCGGTACGAGCAGTACTTC. Its translation is CASSPRQEKRGRYEQYF.

V usage is TRBV7-9 and J usage is TRBJ2-7; 7 bases align to TRBD1. This CDR3 is built from 14 residues. V lost 5 bases and J lost 6; bases outside the gene matches: 10. The germline gives CDR1 SEHNR, CDR2 FQNEAQ (reference sequence). This CDR3 reads CASSPETGYGEQYF. CDR3 in DNA: TGTGCCAGCAGCCCGGAGACAGGGTACGGCGAGCAGTACTTC.

The rearrangement links TRBV28 to TRBJ1-1; D is unresolved. Germline CDR1 is MDHEN and CDR2 is SYDVKM. Trimming took off 3 bases at V and 4 bases at J, with 9 bases between the two ends. The CDR3 has 13 residues. CDR3 in amino acids: CASSFPGITEAFF. CDR3 nucleotides: TGTGCCAGCAGTTTCCCAGGTATCACTGAAGCTTTCTTT.

A note on this clone: The sample holds other DNA sequences that translate to the same CDR3. This sequence joins TRBV5-1 and TRBJ1-2; D is uncertain. The V gene lost 0 bases and the J gene lost 3 bases, with 12 bases spanning the gap. CDR3 length equals 15 residues. Germline CDR1 is SGHRS and CDR2 is YFSETQ. CDR3 region: CASSLEGGSDYGYTF. The CDR3 coding sequence is TGCGCCAGCAGCTTGGAAGGAGGGTCTGACTATGGCTACACCTTC.

This sequence joins TRBV6-4 and TRBJ2-2, with TRBD2 matching 15 bases. The CDR3 is 17 amino acids. Germline V gene lookup returns CDR1 MRHNA and CDR2 SNTAGT. Losses at the gene ends were 3 bases for V and 6 bases for J; bases not matched to a gene: 5. CDR3 sequence (DNA): TGTGCCAGCAGTGATGGACTAGCGGGAGGGGAAGCCGGGGAGCTGTTTTTT. Protein: CASSDGLAGGEAGELFF.

The count of this clone is one. The CDR3 nucleotides are TGTGCCAGCGTAGCCCCCGACAATGAGCAGTTCTTC. Protein sequence: CASVAPDNEQFF. The chain recombines TRBV27 with TRBJ2-1, with no clear D. Per germline, CDR1 MNHEY and CDR2 SMNVEV (reference sequence). The CDR3 covers 12 residues. Trimming shortened V by 8 bases and J by 5 bases, and 10 bases separated the two germline ends.

V usage is TRBV4-2 and J usage is TRBJ2-2; D ambiguous. The CDR3 is 16 amino acids. Germline V gene data show CDR1 as LGHNA and CDR2 as YNFKEQ. V dropped 0 bases and J dropped 3 bases, with 11 bases sitting between them. The CDR3, as DNA: TGTGCCAGCAGCCAAGATCCACAGAAAGACACCGGGGAGCTGTTTTTT. Its protein product is CASSQDPQKDTGELFF.

This clone was counted between two and nine times. The chain has TRBV19 and TRBJ1-1; D ambiguous. Germline assignment: CDR1 LNHDA and CDR2 SQIVND (reference sequence). Trimming removed 10 bases from V and 2 bases from J, with 11 bases in between. The CDR3 runs 12 residues. CDR3 loop: CATLRGNTEAFF. CDR3 bases: TGTGCCACTCTTAGAGGAAACACTGAAGCTTTCTTT.